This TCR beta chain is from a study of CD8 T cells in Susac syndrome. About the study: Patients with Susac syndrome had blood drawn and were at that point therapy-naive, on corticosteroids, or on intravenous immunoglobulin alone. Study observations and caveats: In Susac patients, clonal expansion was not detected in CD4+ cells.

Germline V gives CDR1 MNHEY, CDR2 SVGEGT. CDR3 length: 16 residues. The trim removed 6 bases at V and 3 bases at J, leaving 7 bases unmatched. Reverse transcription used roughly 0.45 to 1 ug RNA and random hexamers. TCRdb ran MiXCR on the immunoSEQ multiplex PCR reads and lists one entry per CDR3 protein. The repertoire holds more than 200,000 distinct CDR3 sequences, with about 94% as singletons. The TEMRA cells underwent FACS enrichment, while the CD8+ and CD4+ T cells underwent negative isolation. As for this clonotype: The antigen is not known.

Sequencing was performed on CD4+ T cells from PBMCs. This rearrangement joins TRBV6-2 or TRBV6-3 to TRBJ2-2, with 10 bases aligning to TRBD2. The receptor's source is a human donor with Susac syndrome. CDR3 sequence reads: CASSRTSGADTGELFF. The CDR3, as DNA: TGTGCCAGCAGCCGTACTAGCGGGGCTGACACCGGGGAGCTGTTTTTT.